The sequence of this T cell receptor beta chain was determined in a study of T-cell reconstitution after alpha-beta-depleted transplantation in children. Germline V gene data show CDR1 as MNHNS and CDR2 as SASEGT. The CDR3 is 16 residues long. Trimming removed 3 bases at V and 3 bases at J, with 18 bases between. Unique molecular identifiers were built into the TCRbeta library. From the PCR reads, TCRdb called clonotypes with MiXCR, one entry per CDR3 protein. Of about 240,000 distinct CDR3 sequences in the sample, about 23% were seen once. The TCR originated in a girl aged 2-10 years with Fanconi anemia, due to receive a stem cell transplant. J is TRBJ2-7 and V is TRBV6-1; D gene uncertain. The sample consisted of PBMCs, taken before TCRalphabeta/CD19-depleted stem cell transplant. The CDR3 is CASSDSGYPLFYEQYF. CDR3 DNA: TGTGCCAGCAGTGATTCTGGCTACCCACTATTCTACGAGCAGTACTTC.